This T cell receptor beta chain was identified during a study of T cell repertoires in cytomegalovirus infection. Study background: Public TCR beta signatures were indicative of both CMV infection and a matching HLA type.

Findings and caveats of the study: Dominating the ex vivo response were TCR beta clonotypes that were CMV-specific and HLA-C-restricted.

Points on this clonotype: Its antigen is unidentified.

TCRdb reprocessed the reads with MiXCR, giving one entry per CDR3 protein. The data contain 45,000 to 75,000 distinct CDR3 sequences, roughly a third of them singletons. CDR1 and CDR2 from the germline V gene are SGHRS and YFSETQ. CDR3 size: 17 residues. V gave up 4 bases and J gave up 4 bases; unmatched junction bases: 8. The rearrangement links TRBV5-1 to TRBJ1-4; TRBD1 aligns across 12 bases. Sequences were obtained from PBMCs, sequenced either directly or after in vitro stimulation (not recorded which). This receptor was obtained from a human donor in good health (CMV status not recorded). Some clones in this sample may be carry-over from other donors' samples. Written as DNA, the CDR3 is TGCGCCAGCAGCGGGGGGACAGGGGGCCGGAGTAATGAAAAACTGTTTTTT. Translation gives CASSGGTGGRSNEKLFF.